The 10 T cell receptor beta chains presented below share a single source sample, sequenced in a study of shared clonotypes between healthy human individuals. Method: immunoSEQ multiplex PCR; TCRdb's copy keeps in-frame clones and lacks some. The sample comprises a few hundred thousand clones, roughly 96% of which are singletons, and more than 0.3% rests with the top ten. Sequencing was done on a sample of memory CD8+ T cells sorted from blood. Subset meaning: CD45RO+ cells pooled with CCR7-negative TemRA cells. Receptor source: a man aged 25-45 years in good health.

The rearrangement links TRBV4-1 to TRBJ2-2; 9 bases are a match to TRBD1. Germline-derived CDR1 and CDR2 are MGHRA and YSYEKL. V was clipped by 1 base and J by 6 bases; unmatched bases: 9. The CDR3 has 17 residues. CDR3 residues: CASSQAPGQGGPGELFF. The CDR3 coding sequence is TGCGCCAGCAGCCAAGCCCCGGGACAGGGAGGCCCCGGGGAGCTGTTTTTT.

V is TRBV18 and J is TRBJ1-2, with D hard to call. The CDR3 contains 13 residues. CDR1 KGHSH and CDR2 LQKENI come from the germline V gene. Trimming took 2 bases from V and 4 from J, leaving 8 bases between them. The CDR3 protein is CASSPTDLYGYTF. The CDR3 DNA reads as TGTGCCAGCTCACCAACCGATCTCTATGGCTACACCTTC.

The chain carries TRBV2 and TRBJ2-3, with TRBD2 identical over 8 bases. V gave up 5 bases and J gave up 0 bases; unmatched junction bases: 13. Per germline, CDR1 SNHLY and CDR2 FYNNEI. The CDR3 consists of 18 residues. CDR3 sequence (DNA): TGTGCCAGCAGTTTCCAGTCGGCGGAGCGGGAGAGCACAGATACGCAGTATTTT. Protein product: CASSFQSAERESTDTQYF.

J is TRBJ1-2 and V is TRBV2; TRBD1 agrees at 7 bases. V lost 8 bases, J lost 13 bases, and 7 bases stayed unmatched. The germline V gene has CDR1 SNHLY and CDR2 FYNNEI. The CDR3 totals 10 residues. CDR3 nucleotides: TGTGCCAGCGGCGACAGGGCGGGCACCTTC. Amino acids: CASGDRAGTF.

This sequence joins TRBV28 and TRBJ2-7, with D uncertain. Trimming left V 5 bases short and J 4 bases short, with 21 bases between. Germline V lookup: CDR1 MDHEN, CDR2 SYDVKM. This CDR3 comprises 16 residues. The DNA for the CDR3 is TGTGCCAGCAGTCCTCCCCGGACCTTACCCCATTACGAGCAGTACTTC. Protein product: CASSPPRTLPHYEQYF.

This chain links TRBV5-1 with TRBJ1-6; D remains unclear. The length of the CDR3 is 13 residues. CDR1 SGHRS and CDR2 YFSETQ come from the germline V gene. V shed 0 bases and J shed 7 bases, with 5 bases lying between them. The CDR3 nucleotides read TGCGCCAGCAGCTTGGGTCCGAATTCACCCCTCCACTTT. It codes for CASSLGPNSPLHF.

This clone was found once. This sequence joins TRBV4-1 and TRBJ2-7; D is undetermined. CDR3 length: 14 residues. V lost 3 bases and J 2 bases, leaving 11 bases between the germline ends. Germline V gene data show CDR1 as MGHRA and CDR2 as YSYEKL. Here the CDR3 DNA reads TGCGCCAGCAGCCAGAGCATCGGACCCTACGAGCAGTACTTC. Protein sequence: CASSQSIGPYEQYF.

The chain has TRBV11-1 and TRBJ2-3; D gene uncertain. In germline, CDR1 is SGHAT, CDR2 FQDESV (reference sequence). Trimming took 3 bases from V and 4 from J, leaving 5 bases between them. This CDR3 has 12 residues. Written as DNA, the CDR3 is TGTGCCAGCAGCTTGCAGCCAGATACGCAGTATTTT. Translation: CASSLQPDTQYF.

J is TRBJ2-1 and V is TRBV11-3, with 9 bases identical to TRBD2. CDR3 length: 16 residues. Germline V gene sequence: CDR1 SGHNT, CDR2 YENEEA. The junction had 10 bases not matched to a gene; V was cut back by 5 bases and J by 5 bases. The CDR3 sequence is CASSPDGLAWHNEQFF. The CDR3 DNA follows: TGTGCCAGCAGCCCAGACGGACTAGCGTGGCACAATGAGCAGTTCTTC.

There are a few counts of this clone. This CDR3 is also generated by other DNA sequences in the sample. The J gene is TRBJ1-1, the V gene TRBV7-9; D is undetermined. V was pared by 1 base and J by 5 bases, with 2 bases between. This CDR3 has 11 residues. Germline V gene sequence: CDR1 SEHNR, CDR2 FQNEAQ (reference sequence). The CDR3 DNA reads TGTGCCAGCAGCTTAGGGACTGAAGCTTTCTTT. It codes for CASSLGTEAFF.